This T cell receptor beta chain derives from a study of T cell responses to AZD1222 COVID-19 vaccine. Study conclusions and caveats: It should be noted that donors were predominantly white British and more often female, and clonal diversity was possibly underestimated. Just a handful of AZD1222 recipients were seropositive at baseline. Repertoire collection took place solely once the T cell response had peaked.

Some clones are missing from TCRdb's copy, which holds only in-frame ones; the method was immunoSEQ multiplex PCR. This sample has 150,000 or so clones, with roughly 92% found just once. The CDR3 spans 17 residues. Germline loops: CDR1 KGHDR, CDR2 SFDVKD. This clone appeared once. Its target is unknown. An end of the junction does not agree with germline; a read error may underlie this. Material: peripheral blood, obtained on day 0 of AZD1222 vaccination. The TCR comes from an adult in good health. The chain combines TRBV24-1 with TRBJ2-3; TRBD2 matches 8 bases. CDR3 sequence: CATSDLVSGMSADAQYF. The CDR3 bases are TGTGCCACCAGTGACCTCGTTAGCGGGATGAGTGCAGATGCGCAGTATTTT.